A selection of T cell receptor beta chains follows, all from one sample in a study of T cell responses to AZD1222 COVID-19 vaccine. Only in-frame clones appear in the TCRdb table, and some are missing; sequencing was by immunoSEQ multiplex PCR. The table lists some 150,000 clones, roughly 90% of them singletons. Specimen: peripheral blood, collected 28 days after the second AZD1222 dose. The receptor source for this set is an adult who received the AZD1222 COVID-19 vaccine. Both conserved end residues are part of each CDR3. The D gene is left open where the match is weak. Size is omitted from some rows. Given values are once, few, many or a class for expanded clones.

clone_size d_call j_call v_call cdr3_nt cdr3_aa
- - TRBJ1-1 TRBV28 TGTGCCAGCAGTCCCCCCATAAGGCAGCTCAACACTGAAGCTTTCTTT CASSPPIRQLNTEAFF
- TRBD2 TRBJ2-1 TRBV4-2 TGTGCCAGCAGCCAAGAGGGGGCGGCGGGGGGGTACAATGAGCAGTTCTTC CASSQEGAAGGYNEQFF
- - TRBJ2-7 TRBV11-2 TGTGCCAGCAGCGCCCCCCCGGGAGGGGGCATTTACGAGCAGTACTTC CASSAPPGGGIYEQYF
- - TRBJ2-7 TRBV18 TGTGCCAGCTCCCCCCCCCTTTCCTACGAGCAGTACTTC CASSPPLSYEQYF
- TRBD1 TRBJ1-1 TRBV12-5 TGTGCTAGTGGTTTGACAGGGGACACTGAAGCTTTCTTT CASGLTGDTEAFF
- - TRBJ2-2 TRBV6-5 TGTGCATCCCGGGGACCTAACACCGGGGAGCTGTTTTTT CASRGPNTGELFF
- TRBD1 TRBJ1-1 TRBV5-1 TGCGCCAGCAGCTCAGGACAGGGAGCCACTGAAGCTTTCTTT CASSSGQGATEAFF
- - TRBJ1-1 TRBV12-5 TGTGCTAGTGGTTCCTGGACAGTTAAAGCTTTCTTT CASGSWTVKAFF
- - TRBJ2-1 TRBV6-2/TRBV6-3 TGTGCCAGCAGCTCCCCGGGCGAGCAGTTCTTC CASSSPGEQFF
- TRBD2 TRBJ2-1 TRBV4-2 TGTGCCAGCAGCCGGGTCAGCGGGGGGGCGCCACCCGACAATGAGCAGTTCTTC CASSRVSGGAPPDNEQFF
- TRBD1 TRBJ1-6 TRBV4-1 TGCGCCAGCAGCCAAGATGCGGGACAGGGGGCCCGACCCTATAATTCACCCCTCCACTTT CASSQDAGQGARPYNSPLHF
- - TRBJ2-7 TRBV9 TGTGCCAGCAGCGTAGCTTACGATGGCGGGCCGCAGTACTTC CASSVAYDGGPQYF
- - TRBJ1-1 TRBV6-5 TGTGCCAGCATTCTTATAGGCATGAACACTGAAGCTTTCTTT CASILIGMNTEAFF
few - TRBJ2-7 TRBV6-5 TGTGCCAGCAGTTACACTTGGACAGTCGGGGAGCAGTACTTC CASSYTWTVGEQYF
- - TRBJ2-7 TRBV9 TGTGCCAGCAGCGTGGATCCAGGAGAAGGGGAGCAGTACTTC CASSVDPGEGEQYF
- - TRBJ2-2 TRBV30 TGTGCCTGGAGGGGGAACACCGGGGAGCTGTTTTTT CAWRGNTGELFF
- - TRBJ1-6 TRBV25-1 TGTGCCAGCGGGGACTTCTATAATTCACCCCTCCACTTT CASGDFYNSPLHF
- - TRBJ1-1 TRBV11-2 TGTGCCAGCAGCCTAAGGTGGGGGGAGGCGAACACTGAAGCTTTCTTT CASSLRWGEANTEAFF
- - TRBJ1-2 TRBV4-2 TGTGCCAGCAGCCAAGGGCGGGAGGATGGCTACACCTTC CASSQGREDGYTF
- - TRBJ2-7 TRBV5-1 TGCGCCAGCAGCTTGGTTGCGGTGAGCTCCTACGAGCAGTACTTC CASSLVAVSSYEQYF
- - TRBJ2-7 TRBV20-1 TGCAGTGCTTACAGGGAGGGCGAGCAGTACTTC CSAYREGEQYF
- - TRBJ1-1 TRBV3-1/TRBV3-2 TGTGCCAGCAGTCTCGTCCCCGGGATGAACACTGAAGCTTTCTTT CASSLVPGMNTEAFF
- - TRBJ1-1 TRBV29-1 TGCAGCTCTGGGGAGAACACTGAAGCTTTCTTT CSSGENTEAFF